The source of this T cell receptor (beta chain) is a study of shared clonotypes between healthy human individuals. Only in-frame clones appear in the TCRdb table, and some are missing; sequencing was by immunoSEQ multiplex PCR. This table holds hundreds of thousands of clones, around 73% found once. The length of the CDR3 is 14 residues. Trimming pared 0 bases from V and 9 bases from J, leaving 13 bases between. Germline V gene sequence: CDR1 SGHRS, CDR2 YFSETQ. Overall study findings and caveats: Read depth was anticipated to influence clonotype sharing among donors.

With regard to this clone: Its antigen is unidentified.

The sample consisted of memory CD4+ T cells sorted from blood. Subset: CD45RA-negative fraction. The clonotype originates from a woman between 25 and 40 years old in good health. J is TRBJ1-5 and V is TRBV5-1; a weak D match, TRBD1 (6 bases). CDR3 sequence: CASSLGAGARPQHF. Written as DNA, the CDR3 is TGCGCCAGCAGCTTGGGGGCAGGGGCACGGCCCCAGCATTTT.